This T cell receptor beta chain came from a study of cytomegalovirus exposure and HLA in healthy donors. Points from the study as a whole: Evidence from a later analysis indicated that most CMV-associated TCR beta chains looked HLA-restricted. According to reports, the classifier identified cytomegalovirus status with high specificity and sensitivity. There were over 150 TCR beta chains listed as cytomegalovirus-associated.

Germline CDR1 is SGHNT and CDR2 is YENEEA. V lost 1 base, J lost 5 bases, and 3 bases lay in between. This CDR3 is 11 amino acids long. This clone was picked up a small number of times. The antigen remains unidentified. The primer mix had 60 Vbeta and 13 Jbeta primers. Profiling relied on immunoSEQ multiplex PCR, and the TCRdb table lists in-frame clones only, not all of them. This table holds about 120,000 clones, 65% to 85% found once. Sequenced: PBMCs. The chain joins TRBV11-3 to TRBJ2-7, with D unclear. The source is a man aged 45-65 years in good health and CMV-seropositive. CDR3 nucleotides: TGTGCCAGCAGCTTAGCAGACGAGCAGTACTTC. Translating gives CASSLADEQYF.